This T cell receptor beta chain was observed in a study of beta chain features in type 1 diabetes (dated by TCRdb to 2016 to 2019). The study in broad terms: Patients and healthy donors did not differ in mean age, gender distribution, total cell number or subset yield. Regulatory and stem cell-like memory subsets were obtained from only 8 patients and about 8 healthy donors, while naive and central memory subsets were obtained from all 28 donors. A total of roughly 98,000,000 sorted cells were examined across all samples, and RNA yield correlated strongly with the number of cells per subset. The study compared TCRB repertoires of sorted circulating CD4+ T cell subsets between recently diagnosed type 1 diabetes patients and matched healthy donors. General findings and caveats noted by the study authors: In all four CD4+ subsets, TCRB CDR3 length was moderately but significantly shorter in type 1 diabetes patients. At VDJ recombination sites, patients with type 1 diabetes made fewer insertions and deleted more nucleotides, a pattern implying thymic rearrangement abnormalities. Shorter templates might be favored by PCR, yet because patient and control samples were amplified and corrected together, any such skew would affect both groups equally. Because cDNA was sequenced instead of genomic DNA, activated cells with high expression could be over-represented, although the groups did not differ in activation or CD3 levels. HLA sub-analyses involved small numbers of individuals, so any influence of HLA type on TCRB rearrangement remained unresolved. Naive, central memory and regulatory TCRB repertoires appeared to be more alike among patients than among healthy donors.

Note on this clone: Its antigen specificity is not known. Base qualities were left out, and no much larger clone turns up one base away.

The CDR3 runs 13 residues from the cysteine to the phenylalanine. This entry keeps only the CDR3 DNA: 39 bases, framed from base 1. CDR1 and CDR2 are drawn from the germline V gene: SGHRS, YFSETQ. The V end gives up 4 bases and the J end 10 bases, leaving 8 bases in the junction not matched to a gene. Each donor gave one peripheral blood draw, averaging about 120 mL, which was collected into heparinised tubes. Using a panel that included CD45RO, CCR7, CD25, CD127, CD95 and CD27, naive, central memory, regulatory and stem cell-like memory CD4+ T cells were sorted on a BD FACSAria II. All sorted populations exceeded 95% purity. PBMCs were isolated right away by Lymphoprep density gradient centrifugation and were stained directly, without culture. So that batch effects would be minimized, each experiment stained and sorted samples in pairs, pairing one healthy donor with one patient. All of the isolated RNA was reverse transcribed with the High Capacity cDNA Reverse Transcription Kit, so expressed TCRB transcripts were sequenced. Naive, central memory and regulatory T cell samples underwent deep immunoSEQ sequencing, averaging around 3.7 million total reads per sample. After sorted cells were lysed in RLT buffer, RNA was extracted with DNase-treated RNeasy Micro or Mini kits, with the choice depending on cell number. Each cell subset was processed on its own to prevent cross-contamination, while patient and healthy donor samples were processed together. Using the immunoSEQ multiplex PCR, TCRB sequences were amplified from cDNA into 87-bp fragments spanning the CDR3 region. The amplicons were sequenced using the Illumina HiSeq platform. The authors processed their data as follows. PCR bias was corrected computationally using synthetic template baselines, and reads within Hamming distance 2 were collapsed, with unmergeable singletons discarded. By aligning reads against IMGT, V, D and J genes, CDR3 length, and insertions or deletions at six rearrangement sites were assigned. Within each subset, clonotype counts were normalized to the number of sorted cells before true diversity and Gini coefficients were calculated with the tcR R package. The overlap coefficient, calculated on TCRB nucleotide sequences, was used to measure repertoire sharing. TCRdb carries this immuneACCESS record with in-frame sequences only. Its versions omit some clonotypes, under half of them owing to an unresolved V gene in the studies checked, with the rest unexplained. The V and J calls and clone size are taken from that table; D and trimming were inferred from the DNA. In all, the sample holds almost 350,000 clones, and 9.3% of those were seen once. Less than 1.2% of the sample is held by the ten biggest clonotypes.

This chain is built from TRBV5-1 and TRBJ2-1; 7 bases in between match TRBD2. The sequence derives from a man aged 25 to 40 with type 1 diabetes. Sequenced material: central memory CD4+ T cells from blood. CDR3 protein: CASSPAGTTEQFF. The DNA sequence reads TGCGCCAGCAGCCCCGCCGGGACTACCGAGCAGTTCTTC.